This TCR beta chain derives from a study of blood T cell repertoires in COVID-19. Generated by immunoSEQ multiplex PCR, the TCRdb table keeps only in-frame clones and is missing some. The data show around 100,000 clones, roughly 87% seen once. The germline V gene has CDR1 GTSNPN and CDR2 SVGIG (reference sequence). CDR3 length equals 15 residues. V gave up 1 base and J gave up 5 bases; unmatched junction bases: 3. Sequenced input: peripheral blood. V usage is TRBV30 and J usage is TRBJ2-3; 13 positions match TRBD2. This TCR derives from a man younger than 35 with COVID-19, enrolled during active disease. The CDR3 spells CAWSAGTSGKDTQYF. DNA for the CDR3: TGTGCCTGGAGTGCGGGGACTAGCGGGAAAGATACGCAGTATTTT.